One sample yielded the 30 T cell receptor beta chains listed below, sequenced in a study of T cell clonotyping in hematopoietic cell transplantation. Method: immunoSEQ multiplex PCR; TCRdb's copy keeps in-frame clones and lacks some. The sample contains approximately 8,000 clones, over 65% of which appear only once. The source material was peripheral blood mononuclear cells, sampled 100 days after allogeneic stem cell transplant. The receptor source for this set is a male patient in his sixties or seventies who had an allogeneic stem cell transplant from an unrelated donor, so the T cells may come from the graft donor. Some clones in this sample may be carry-over from other donors' samples.

This clone was observed a single time. The V call is TRBV28, the J call TRBJ1-1, with D hard to call. CDR3 length: 17 residues. CDR1 is MDHEN and CDR2 is SYDVKM in the germline V gene. Trimming stripped 1 base from V and 1 base from J, with 16 bases between. The CDR3 coding sequence is TGTGCCAGCAGTTTATTCGAGATGTCGGATTCGAACACTGAAGCTTTCTTT. It specifies CASSLFEMSDSNTEAFF. Complete variable domain (other parts from reference TRBV28 and TRBJ1-1): DVKVTQSSRYLVKRTGEKVFLECVQDMDHENMFWYRQDPGLGLRLIYFSYDVKMKEKGDIPEGYSVSREKKERFSLILESASTNQTSMYLCASSLFEMSDSNTEAFFGQGTRLTVV.

On this clone itself: The final CDR3 position lacks the conserved phenylalanine or tryptophan, pointing to a likely read error. The chain is built from TRBV7-2 and TRBJ1-1; D unclear. Germline V gene lookup returns CDR1 SGHTA and CDR2 FQGNSA. This CDR3 contains 13 residues. V was pared by 3 bases and J by 1 base, with 6 bases between. In DNA, the CDR3 is TGTGCCAGCAGCTTCGACCCGAACACTGAAGCTTTCCTT. As protein: CASSFDPNTEAFL.

The rearrangement joins TRBV5-4 to TRBJ1-1; the match to TRBD1 covers 7 bases. The CDR3 contains 14 residues. Germline V CDR1 and CDR2: SGHNT, YYREEE (reference sequence). V lost 0 bases and J lost 4; bases outside the gene matches: 3. CDR3 nucleotide sequence: TGTGCCAGCAGCTTGGGAGGGGGCCTCACTGAAGCTTTCTTT. Its translation is CASSLGGGLTEAFF.

The chain is built from TRBV7-9 and TRBJ1-4; D ambiguous. The V gene lost 5 bases and the J gene lost 3 bases, with 13 bases spanning the gap. The CDR3 spans 15 residues. Germline CDR1 reads SEHNR; CDR2 reads FQNEAQ (reference sequence). CDR3 bases: TGTGCCAGCAGCCCCCCATTACTGTCTAATGAAAAACTGTTTTTT. Translation gives CASSPPLLSNEKLFF.

This clone appeared a few times. The chain employs TRBV27 and TRBJ2-1, with D hard to call. The V end lost 4 bases, the J end lost 5 bases, and 12 bases lay between the germline ends. Germline values: CDR1 MNHEY, CDR2 SMNVEV (reference sequence). The CDR3 covers 14 residues. The CDR3 reads CASSWEGSDNEQFF. Written as DNA, the CDR3 is TGTGCCAGCAGTTGGGAAGGGTCAGACAATGAGCAGTTCTTC.

The chain combines TRBV29-1 with TRBJ2-1; 8 bases agree with TRBD2. J lost 7 bases, V lost 5 bases, and 10 bases had no gene match. Germline assignment: CDR1 SQVTM and CDR2 ANQGSEA. The CDR3 extends over 14 amino acids. The CDR3 DNA follows: TGCAGCGTTCGGAGTCTCCCGGGGGGGAATGAGCAGTTCTTC. Its protein is CSVRSLPGGNEQFF.

The rearrangement uses TRBV7-8 and TRBJ2-3; D may be TRBD2 (5 bases). The CDR3 sequence is 13 residues long. V lost 7 bases and J 8 bases, leaving 16 bases between the germline ends. Germline-derived CDR1 and CDR2 are SGHVS and FQNEAQ. CDR3 nucleotide sequence: TGTGCCAGCAACCACCGGGGTTTTGGTACGCAGTATTTT. The encoded protein is CASNHRGFGTQYF.

CDR3 loop: CASSFLGQGGRETQYF. The CDR3 nucleotides read TGTGCCAGCAGCTTTTTGGGACAGGGGGGGAGAGAGACCCAGTACTTC. The chain combines TRBV11-2 with TRBJ2-5, with 11 nucleotides matching TRBD1. The CDR3 is made up of 16 amino acids. V shed 3 bases and J 4 bases; nucleotides not matched to a gene: 7. Germline loops: CDR1 SGHAT, CDR2 FQNNGV.

Comment on this clone: The junction departs from the called germline gene at one end, perhaps through a read error. This chain's CDR3 is CASSLDGGIAGELFF. The CDR3 DNA is TGTGCTAGCAGCTTAGACGGTGGAATAGCCGGGGAGCTGTTTTTT. The chain carries TRBV7-7 and TRBJ2-2; no clear D. The germline V gene has CDR1 SSHAT and CDR2 FNYEAQ (reference sequence). This CDR3 region has 15 residues.

This clone is medium-sized (0.01 to 0.1%) within its sample. Within the sample, other DNA sequences also encode this same CDR3. The chain employs TRBV6-1 and TRBJ1-5; D remains unclear. Germline V gene sequence: CDR1 MNHNS, CDR2 SASEGT. The CDR3 extends over 16 amino acids. Between the trimmed V and J ends, which lost 0 bases and 4 bases, there was a span of 13 bases. The CDR3, as DNA: TGTGCCAGCAGTGAAGCGGGAGGTTCCCCAAATCAGCCCCAGCATTTT. Protein product: CASSEAGGSPNQPQHF.

V and J are TRBV5-1 and TRBJ1-3; D may be TRBD1 (6 bases). The ends were cut back, 4 bases at V and 4 bases at J, with 18 bases in the middle. The CDR3 consists of 16 residues. Per germline, CDR1 SGHRS and CDR2 YFSETQ. The CDR3: CASSERDRGGGNTIYF. The CDR3 DNA sequence: TGCGCCAGCAGCGAAAGAGATAGGGGGGGCGGAAACACCATATATTTT.

The genes are TRBV5-1 and TRBJ2-3, with 7 bases that match TRBD1. V lost 1 base to trimming and J lost 4 bases; unmatched junction nucleotides: 9. The length of the CDR3 is 16 residues. Per the germline V gene, CDR1 is SGHRS and CDR2 is YFSETQ. The CDR3 nucleotides read TGCGCCAGCAGCTTGAGGGGGCGAAGGGAGTCAGATACGCAGTATTTT. This codes for CASSLRGRRESDTQYF. Looking up the rest from reference TRBV5-1 and TRBJ2-3 gives the full variable domain: KAGVTQTPRYLIKTRGQQVTLSCSPISGHRSVSWYQQTPGQGLQFLFEYFSETQRNKGNFPGRFSGRQFSNSRSEMNVSTLELGDSALYLCASSLRGRRESDTQYFGPGTRLTVL.

J is TRBJ1-5 and V is TRBV28, with TRBD1 as a possible D gene (6 bases). CDR3 length: 15 residues. V was pared by 4 bases and J by 5 bases, with 15 bases between. The germline CDR1 and CDR2 sequences are MDHEN and SYDVKM. CDR3 sequence reads: CASSSLGGGHQPQHF. The CDR3 DNA follows: TGTGCCAGCAGTTCTCTTGGTGGGGGCCATCAGCCCCAGCATTTT.

The J gene is TRBJ2-3, the V gene TRBV7-2, with a weak D call TRBD1 (5 bases). CDR3 size: 15 residues. The V end lost 2 bases, the J end lost 6 bases, and 15 bases lay between the germline ends. From germline, CDR1 is SGHTA and CDR2 FQGNSA. Written as DNA, the CDR3 is TGTGCCAGCAGCTTATCGGCGGTAGGGGTGGATACGCAGTATTTT. Translated, it gives CASSLSAVGVDTQYF.

The chain is built from TRBV7-2 and TRBJ2-7, with 7 nucleotides matching TRBD2. The germline CDR1 and CDR2 sequences are SGHTA and FQGNSA. The CDR3 has 14 amino acids. V lost 8 bases, J lost 7 bases, and 14 bases stayed unmatched. The CDR3 protein is CASAERGSGWEQYF. The CDR3 DNA reads as TGTGCCAGCGCCGAGCGGGGCTCGGGTTGGGAGCAGTACTTC.

V usage is TRBV7-9 and J usage is TRBJ1-1; weak D call: TRBD1 (6 bases). From germline, CDR1 is SEHNR and CDR2 FQNEAQ (reference sequence). V lost 3 bases and J 2 bases, leaving 16 bases between the germline ends. The CDR3 has 16 residues. The CDR3 nucleotides read TGTGCCAGCAGCTTCACCCGGACGGGGGCTAACACTGAAGCTTTCTTT. Amino acid sequence: CASSFTRTGANTEAFF.

This clone was counted between two and nine times. Here the CDR3 reads CASSKGLAGGPVTGELFF. In nucleotides, the CDR3 is TGTGCCAGTAGTAAGGGACTAGCGGGAGGGCCGGTGACCGGGGAGCTGTTTTTT. This chain joins TRBV19 and TRBJ2-2; 16 bases line up with TRBD2. Germline CDR1 and CDR2: LNHDA and SQIVND (reference sequence). The CDR3 is 18 residues long. V shed 4 bases, J shed 5 bases, and the junction held 7 bases outside the gene matches. The full variable domain, rest sourced from reference TRBV19 and TRBJ2-2, is DGGITQSPKYLFRKEGQNVTLSCEQNLNHDAMYWYRQDPGQGLRLIYYSQIVNDFQKGDIAEGYSVSREKKESFPLTVTSAQKNPTAFYLCASSKGLAGGPVTGELFFGEGSRLTVL.

This clone showed up just once. V and J are TRBV2 and TRBJ1-2; TRBD1 might be the D (5 bases). Germline V gene lookup returns CDR1 SNHLY and CDR2 FYNNEI. This CDR3 has 15 residues. V gave up 7 bases and J gave up 0 bases, with 15 bases separating them. The CDR3 region has the DNA TGTGCCAGCACTGAGGGGAGGCCCTCTAACTATGGCTACACCTTC. Translating gives CASTEGRPSNYGYTF. Variable domain in full (rest from reference TRBV2 and TRBJ1-2): EPEVTQTPSHQVTQMGQEVILRCVPISNHLYFYWYRQILGQKVEFLVSFYNNEISEKSEIFDDQFSVERPDGSNFTLKIRSTKLEDSAMYFCASTEGRPSNYGYTFGSGTRLTVV.

The chain employs TRBV7-9 and TRBJ2-3; TRBD2 matches 8 bases. The CDR3 consists of 16 residues. With V trimmed by 5 bases and J by 4 bases, 11 bases remained unmatched. The germline V gene has CDR1 SEHNR and CDR2 FQNEAQ (reference sequence). CDR3 DNA sequence: TGTGCCAGCAGCCCCCTCGCGGGGGGTTTCGCAGATACGCAGTATTTT. Amino acids: CASSPLAGGFADTQYF.

CDR3 loop: CAWSDSYEQYF. Here the CDR3 DNA reads TGTGCCTGGAGTGACTCCTACGAGCAGTACTTC. This sequence joins TRBV30 and TRBJ2-7; D is uncertain. V lost 1 base and J 0 bases, leaving 1 base between the germline ends. Germline V gene data show CDR1 as GTSNPN and CDR2 as SVGIG (reference sequence). There are 11 residues in the CDR3.

This clone was recorded a few times. V and J are TRBV5-1 and TRBJ2-7, with D perhaps matching TRBD1 or TRBD2 (5 bases each). This CDR3 comprises 15 residues. V was clipped by 5 bases and J by 0 bases, with 15 bases between them. Germline lookup yields CDR1 SGHRS and CDR2 YFSETQ. CDR3 nucleotide sequence: TGCGCCAGCAGGGTGGAGGCAGGGAGCTCCTACGAGCAGTACTTC. This translates into CASRVEAGSSYEQYF.

This rearrangement joins TRBV2 to TRBJ2-2, with 7 bases fitting TRBD1. CDR1 SNHLY and CDR2 FYNNEI come from the germline V gene. V gave up 5 bases and J gave up 4 bases; unmatched junction bases: 4. The CDR3 extends over 14 amino acids. As DNA, the CDR3 is TGTGCCAGCAGTCAGACAGGGACCACCGGGGAGCTGTTTTTT. This codes for CASSQTGTTGELFF.

The rearrangement joins TRBV5-1 to TRBJ1-1, with TRBD1 as a possible D gene (5 bases). The ends were cut back, 1 base at V and 4 bases at J, with 8 bases in the middle. Germline V gene sequence: CDR1 SGHRS, CDR2 YFSETQ. The CDR3 consists of 13 residues. CDR3 nucleotides: TGCGCCAGCAGCTTGTCAGGGCCCACTGAAGCTTTCTTT. Translating gives CASSLSGPTEAFF.

V usage is TRBV6-6 and J usage is TRBJ2-7; tentative D call: TRBD1 (5 bases). There are 16 residues in the CDR3. The V gene lost 2 bases and the J gene lost 1 base, with 15 bases spanning the gap. Looked up from germline, CDR1 is MNHNY and CDR2 is SVGAGI (reference sequence). The CDR3 loop is CASSYPDSAHSYEQYF. CDR3 in DNA: TGTGCCAGCAGTTACCCCGACAGCGCCCATTCCTACGAGCAGTACTTC.

The gene calls are TRBV10-3 and TRBJ1-3; D remains unclear. Germline CDR1 ENHRY, CDR2 SYGVKD. The V gene lost 0 bases and the J gene lost 1 base, with 10 bases spanning the gap. CDR3 size: 16 residues. The chain's CDR3 is CAISESYADSGNTIYF. CDR3 nucleotides: TGTGCCATCAGTGAGTCGTATGCGGATTCTGGAAACACCATATATTTT.

This rearrangement joins TRBV5-1 to TRBJ2-3, with no clear D. Trimming shortened V by 4 bases and J by 2 bases, and 8 bases separated the two germline ends. The CDR3 consists of 13 residues. Germline assignment: CDR1 SGHRS and CDR2 YFSETQ. The CDR3: CASSEQYTDTQYF. In DNA, the CDR3 is TGCGCCAGCAGCGAACAATACACAGATACGCAGTATTTT.

The CDR3 nucleotides are TGCGCCAGCAGCCGAGGTTCGCAAAGGAACACTGAAGCTTTCTTT. This codes for CASSRGSQRNTEAFF. J is TRBJ1-1 and V is TRBV4-1; the D is unclear. The germline V and J ends were trimmed by 4 bases and 1 base, with 13 bases remaining between them. The CDR3 sequence is 15 residues long. Germline CDR1 and CDR2: MGHRA and YSYEKL.

This clone was observed once. The V gene is TRBV9, the J gene TRBJ2-2, with 10 nucleotides matching TRBD1. With V trimmed by 6 bases and J by 7 bases, 15 bases remained unmatched. CDR1 and CDR2 (germline): SGDLS, YYNGEE. This CDR3 spans 17 amino acids. This chain's CDR3 is CASTHHPGQGFGGELFF. The CDR3 DNA sequence: TGTGCCAGCACCCATCATCCGGGACAGGGGTTTGGCGGGGAGCTGTTTTTT.

The V and J genes are TRBV13 and TRBJ2-1; a weak D match, TRBD2 (7 bases). Germline V lookup: CDR1 PRHDT, CDR2 FYEKMQ (reference sequence). The CDR3 is 17 residues long. V lost 0 bases, J lost 5 bases, and 17 bases lay in between. CDR3 protein: CASSLGPGRGADNEQFF. CDR3 nucleotides: TGTGCCAGCAGCTTAGGCCCCGGTCGGGGGGCCGACAATGAGCAGTTCTTC.

V and J are TRBV7-8 and TRBJ2-2; D tentatively reads TRBD1 or TRBD2 (5 bases each). Germline V gives CDR1 SGHVS, CDR2 FQNEAQ. This CDR3 region has 16 residues. Deletions cut 1 base from V and 0 bases from J, with 9 bases between. CDR3 loop: CASSLGEGTNTGELFF. The CDR3 DNA sequence: TGTGCCAGCAGCTTAGGAGAGGGGACGAACACCGGGGAGCTGTTTTTT.